The clone carrying this T cell receptor beta chain has a count of ten or more. The data belong to a study of T-cell reconstitution after alpha-beta-depleted transplantation in children. Researchers prepared the TCRbeta library using unique molecular identifiers, the study reports. TCRdb re-called the PCR reads through MiXCR, storing one row per CDR3 protein. The data hold about 230,000 distinct CDR3 sequences, with around 9.6% observed a single time. The germline V gene has CDR1 DFQATT and CDR2 SNEGSKA (reference sequence). J lost 5 bases, V lost 6 bases, and 14 bases had no gene match. The CDR3 has 16 amino acids.

The sequence was collected from a human donor who donated a stem cell graft to a child with acute lymphoblastic leukemia. This chain links TRBV20-1 with TRBJ2-1; TRBD2 matches at 9 bases. The sequencing used PBMCs from the stem cell graft donor, collected from the stem cell graft. For the CDR3, the DNA is TGCAGTGCCCCAAAAGGGTCGGTAGCGGGAGACAATGAGCAGTTCTTC. It codes for CSAPKGSVAGDNEQFF.